Following are 2 T cell receptor beta chains from one sample sequenced in a study of cytomegalovirus exposure and HLA in healthy donors. The primer mix had 60 Vbeta and 13 Jbeta primers. Sequencing used immunoSEQ multiplex PCR; TCRdb keeps in-frame clones, though not all of them. This sample contains under 200,000 clones. The sample taken for sequencing was PBMCs. Receptors originate from a young man in good health and CMV-seronegative.

The chain couples TRBV29-1 to TRBJ1-1, with a tentative D call TRBD1 (5 bases). The length of the CDR3 is 12 residues. Looked up from germline, CDR1 is SQVTM and CDR2 is ANQGSEA. Between the trimmed V and J ends, which lost 6 bases and 3 bases, there was a span of 11 bases. The CDR3 sequence: CSVPDSYTEAFF. The CDR3 DNA is TGCAGCGTACCCGACAGCTACACTGAAGCTTTCTTT.

The genes are TRBV28 and TRBJ2-7; weak D call: TRBD2 (5 bases). Germline V lookup: CDR1 MDHEN, CDR2 SYDVKM. V lost 6 bases, J lost 4 bases, and 13 bases lay in between. The CDR3 runs 13 residues. The CDR3 coding sequence is TGTGCCAGCAGCCTCGAGGCGGGTTACGAGCAGTACTTC. Translating gives CASSLEAGYEQYF. Variable domain in full (rest from reference TRBV28 and TRBJ2-7): DVKVTQSSRYLVKRTGEKVFLECVQDMDHENMFWYRQDPGLGLRLIYFSYDVKMKEKGDIPEGYSVSREKKERFSLILESASTNQTSMYLCASSLEAGYEQYFGPGTRLTVT.